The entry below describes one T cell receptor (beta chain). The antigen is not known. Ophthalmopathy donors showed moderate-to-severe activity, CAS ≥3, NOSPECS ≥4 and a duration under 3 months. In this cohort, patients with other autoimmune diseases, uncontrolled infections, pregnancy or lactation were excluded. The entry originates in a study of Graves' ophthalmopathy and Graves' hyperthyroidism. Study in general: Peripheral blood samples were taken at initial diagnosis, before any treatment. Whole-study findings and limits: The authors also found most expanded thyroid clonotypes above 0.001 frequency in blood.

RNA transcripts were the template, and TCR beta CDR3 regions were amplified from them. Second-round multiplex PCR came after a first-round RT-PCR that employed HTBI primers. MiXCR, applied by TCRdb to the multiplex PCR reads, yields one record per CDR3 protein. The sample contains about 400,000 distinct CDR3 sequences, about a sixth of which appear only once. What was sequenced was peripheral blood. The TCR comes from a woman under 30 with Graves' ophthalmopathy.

The CDR3 protein is CASSPWDSYGYTF. Here the CDR3 DNA reads TGTGCCAGCAGTCCTTGGGACAGTTATGGCTACACCTTC. The chain has TRBV12-3 or TRBV12-4 and TRBJ1-2; 7 bases fit TRBD1. Germline trimming cut 5 bases from V and 5 bases from J; bases unmatched to any gene: 5. This CDR3 comprises 13 residues.